Only one count was recorded for the clone carrying this TCR beta chain. The sample is drawn from a study of blood T cell repertoires in COVID-19. The assay was immunoSEQ multiplex PCR, and TCRdb's table has in-frame clones only and misses some. The profile shows around 220,000 clones, approximately 86% of them singletons. This sequence originates from a woman in her 30s with acute COVID-19. What was sequenced was PBMCs or T cells enriched from blood (not recorded which).

The CDR3 DNA reads TGTGCCAGCATGGATTGGAGGGGAGAGACCCAGTACTTC. The encoded protein is CASMDWRGETQYF. This rearrangement joins TRBV3-1 (or the pseudogene TRBV3-2) to TRBJ2-5; weak D call: TRBD2 (6 bases). There are 13 residues in the CDR3. With 7 bases removed from V and 4 bases from J, the gap between germline ends came to 13 bases. Germline loops: CDR1 LGHDT, CDR2 YNNKEL (reference sequence).